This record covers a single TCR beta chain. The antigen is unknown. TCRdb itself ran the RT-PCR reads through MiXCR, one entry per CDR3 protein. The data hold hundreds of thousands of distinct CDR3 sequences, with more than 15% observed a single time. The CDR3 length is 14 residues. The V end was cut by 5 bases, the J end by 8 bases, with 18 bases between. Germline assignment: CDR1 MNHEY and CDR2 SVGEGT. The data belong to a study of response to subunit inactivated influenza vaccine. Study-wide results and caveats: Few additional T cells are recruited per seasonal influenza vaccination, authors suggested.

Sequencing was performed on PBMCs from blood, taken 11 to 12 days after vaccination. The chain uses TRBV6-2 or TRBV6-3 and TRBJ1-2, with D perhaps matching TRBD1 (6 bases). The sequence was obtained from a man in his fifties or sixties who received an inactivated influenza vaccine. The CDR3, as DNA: TGTGCCAGCAGTGCCGTCCCGGGGGCCGGGGGCTACACCTTC. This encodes CASSAVPGAGGYTF.